This T cell receptor beta chain was found in a study of T cell repertoires in cytomegalovirus infection (dated 2019 in TCRdb). Describing the broader study: Donor HLA type was relevant to the analysis, because carriage of CMV infection together with the matching HLA type was indicated by public TCR beta signatures.

The instrument was an Illumina HiSeq 1500. TCRdb trimmed public reads at Q25 via fastp, called clones via MiXCR and kept in-frame beta chains. Every entry covers one CDR3 protein and lists the most common genes and DNA from its rows. The sample includes fewer than 700,000 distinct CDR3 sequences, with 20% to 25% observed a single time. The ten largest clones take up 7% to 9% of the sample. The germline V and J ends show losses of 5 bases and 4 bases respectively, and no gene match explains 13 bases of the junction. The cysteine opens and the phenylalanine closes a CDR3 of 17 amino acids. The read is trimmed to its CDR3 DNA, 51 bases read in frame from base 1. The germline V gene encodes CDR1 PRHDT and CDR2 FYEKMQ (reference sequence). The study at large found these results: The ex vivo response was dominated by HLA-C-restricted CMV-specific TCR beta clonotypes, and the single most frequent clonotype in two of eight donors was supplied by these HLA-C-restricted clonotypes. Cumulative frequency of public TCR beta family members discriminated carriers of CMV infection plus the relevant HLA type in this cohort and an independent approximately 340-donor cohort.

In regard to this clonotype: Its binding antigen is unknown. Per-base quality was not reported, and no clone a single base away is much larger than it.

The chain links TRBV13 with TRBJ1-5; TRBD1 matches 8 bases in the middle. This sequence was found in a human donor in good health (CMV status not recorded). Some clones in this sample may be carry-over from other donors' samples. The source material was CD8+ T cells from PBMCs. The nucleotides are TGTGCCAGCAGCAAAAGGGGACAGGCCGAAGGGAATCAGCCCCAGCATTTT. Its translation is CASSKRGQAEGNQPQHF.